The 22 T cell receptor beta chains listed next were all sequenced from one sample in a study of T cell repertoires in cytomegalovirus infection. TCRdb independently ran MiXCR on the reads; one entry per CDR3 protein. The sample records 200,000 to 250,000 distinct CDR3 sequences, 9% to 15% being singletons. The sample comprised PBMCs. These TCRs come from a human donor in good health (CMV status not recorded). Some clones in this sample may be carry-over from other donors' samples.

The rearrangement uses TRBV12-3 or TRBV12-4 and TRBJ2-3, with unresolved D. V was shortened by 6 bases and J by 3 bases, with 7 bases between the two germline ends. The CDR3 has 12 residues. CDR3 sequence (DNA): TGTGCCAGCAGGCCCGGGACAGATACGCAGTATTTT. It encodes CASRPGTDTQYF.

As concerns this clonotype: A much larger clone differs by one base, so this may be a read error. This chain uses TRBV6-8 with TRBJ2-1; D perhaps matches TRBD2 (6 bases). The germline V gene encodes CDR1 MNHGY and CDR2 SAAAGT. The CDR3 extends over 14 amino acids. The CDR3, as DNA: TGTTCCAGCAGTTACGGGAGCTCCTACAATGAGCAGTTCTTC. It is translated as CSSSYGSSYNEQFF.

This clonotype turned up a few times. The chain joins TRBV2 to TRBJ2-2; 7 bases agree with TRBD1. The CDR3 contains 15 residues. Per the germline V gene, CDR1 is SNHLY and CDR2 is FYNNEI. V dropped 1 base and J dropped 2; count of bases not matched to a gene: 1. For the CDR3, the DNA is TGTGCCAGCAGTGAAGGACAGGGAAACACCGGGGAGCTGTTTTTT. Translated: CASSEGQGNTGELFF.

This clonotype occurred a few times. This chain joins TRBV5-1 and TRBJ1-1; weak D call: TRBD1 (6 bases). This CDR3 region has 16 residues. CDR1 is SGHRS, CDR2 YFSETQ, per germline. V lost 9 bases, J lost 1 base, and 22 bases lay in between. The DNA of the CDR3 is TGCGCCACCTGCCCTACGGGGTTAGGGGGGAACACTGAAGCTTTCTTT. Residues: CATCPTGLGGNTEAFF.

Ten or more counts support this clonotype. V is TRBV7-2 and J is TRBJ1-5, with D possibly TRBD1 on 5 matching bases. Germline V lookup: CDR1 SGHTA, CDR2 FQGNSA. Deletions cut 5 bases from V and 3 bases from J, with 17 bases between. The CDR3 totals 16 residues. The CDR3 is CASSRLPGPINQPQHF. The CDR3 DNA follows: TGTGCCAGCAGCCGTTTACCGGGACCGATCAATCAGCCCCAGCATTTT. The full variable domain, its missing parts supplied by reference TRBV7-2 and TRBJ1-5, is GAGVSQSPSNKVTEKGKDVELRCDPISGHTALYWYRQSLGQGLEFLIYFQGNSAPDKSGLPSDRFSAERTGGSVSTLTIQRTQQEDSAVYLCASSRLPGPINQPQHFGDGTRLSIL.

This clonotype showed up many times. V usage is TRBV7-9 and J usage is TRBJ1-2; possible D gene TRBD1, 6 bases. Trimming stripped 1 base from V and 2 bases from J, with 17 bases between. Looked up from germline, CDR1 is SEHNR and CDR2 is FQNEAQ (reference sequence). CDR3 size: 17 residues. The CDR3 here is CASSLGGKGRGNYGYTF. The CDR3 bases are TGTGCCAGCAGCTTAGGTGGAAAGGGCAGGGGAAACTATGGCTACACCTTC.

This clonotype has ten or more counts. This chain links TRBV27 with TRBJ1-5, with D possibly being TRBD1 (6 bases). The CDR3 has 15 amino acids. Per germline, CDR1 MNHEY and CDR2 SMNVEV (reference sequence). Between the trimmed V and J ends, which lost 5 bases and 2 bases, there was a span of 13 bases. This chain's CDR3 is CASSPRTDGNQPQHF. The CDR3 DNA follows: TGTGCCAGCAGTCCTCGGACAGATGGCAATCAGCCCCAGCATTTT.

This clonotype has ten or more counts. This sequence joins TRBV11-2 and TRBJ2-7; perhaps TRBD2 as D (5 bases). CDR3 length: 17 amino acids. V gave up 0 bases and J gave up 2 bases, with 17 bases separating them. The V gene's germline CDR1 is SGHAT and CDR2 FQNNGV. CDR3 protein: CASSLDLRTRFTYEQYF. Here the CDR3 DNA reads TGTGCCAGCAGCTTAGATCTACGAACTAGGTTTACCTACGAGCAGTACTTC.

In this sample, this clonotype turned up a few times. The J gene is TRBJ2-7, the V gene TRBV5-1, with no clear D. V gave up 3 bases and J gave up 3 bases, with 10 bases separating them. There are 13 residues in the CDR3. CDR1 is SGHRS and CDR2 is YFSETQ in the germline V gene. The chain's CDR3 is CASSWTGIYEQYF. The DNA of the CDR3 is TGCGCCAGCAGCTGGACGGGTATCTACGAGCAGTACTTC.

This clonotype was recorded a few times. The chain carries TRBV7-3 and TRBJ2-2, with 8 bases identical to TRBD1. This CDR3 spans 16 amino acids. Germline values: CDR1 SGHTA, CDR2 FQGTGA. The J segment lost 6 bases and the V segment lost 4 bases, leaving 10 bases of the junction unmatched. The CDR3, as DNA: TGTGCCAGCAGCTGGGGCAGGGGGCGGACTTCCGGGGAGCTGTTTTTT. As protein: CASSWGRGRTSGELFF.

This clonotype has a count of ten or more. The chain has TRBV5-1 and TRBJ2-1; a weak D match, TRBD1 (5 bases). The V gene's germline CDR1 is SGHRS and CDR2 YFSETQ. Trimming pared 4 bases from V and 6 bases from J, leaving 11 bases between. The CDR3 is 13 amino acids. The CDR3 loop is CASSLQASNEQFF. CDR3 DNA: TGCGCCAGCAGCCTACAGGCCTCCAATGAGCAGTTCTTC.

At least ten counts were recorded for this clonotype. The chain recombines TRBV7-2 with TRBJ2-3; TRBD1 agrees at 7 bases. Germline CDR1 SGHTA, CDR2 FQGNSA. This CDR3 spans 16 amino acids. Trimming at V came to 5 bases and at J to 4 bases, leaving 12 bases not matched to a gene. This CDR3 is CASSKTGVPFPDTQYF. The DNA for the CDR3 is TGTGCCAGCAGCAAAACAGGGGTACCCTTCCCAGATACGCAGTATTTT.

This clonotype occurred many times. The V gene is TRBV7-6, the J gene TRBJ1-1; 9 bases map to TRBD1. Germline V gives CDR1 SGHVS, CDR2 FNYEAQ. V lost 2 bases and J lost 5; bases outside the gene matches: 12. The CDR3 runs 17 residues. The CDR3 loop reads CASSLSGTGLGQTEAFF. Here the CDR3 DNA reads TGTGCCAGCAGCTTATCCGGGACAGGGCTGGGACAAACTGAAGCTTTCTTT. The entire variable domain, with the rest obtained from reference TRBV7-6 and TRBJ1-1, is as follows: GAGVSQSPRYKVTKRGQDVALRCDPISGHVSLYWYRQALGQGPEFLTYFNYEAQQDKSGLPNDRFSAERPEGSISTLTIQRTEQRDSAMYRCASSLSGTGLGQTEAFFGQGTRLTVV.

This clonotype was counted at least ten times. This sequence joins TRBV7-2 and TRBJ2-3; the D gene is possibly TRBD2 (5 bases). CDR1 and CDR2 from the germline V gene are SGHTA and FQGNSA. The CDR3 spans 15 residues. With 5 bases removed from V and 3 bases from J, the gap between germline ends came to 15 bases. The CDR3 here is CASSLDSQGTDTQYF. CDR3 DNA: TGTGCCAGCAGCCTGGACTCCCAAGGGACAGATACGCAGTATTTT. The full variable domain, completed using reference TRBV7-2 and TRBJ2-3, is GAGVSQSPSNKVTEKGKDVELRCDPISGHTALYWYRQSLGQGLEFLIYFQGNSAPDKSGLPSDRFSAERTGGSVSTLTIQRTQQEDSAVYLCASSLDSQGTDTQYFGPGTRLTVL.

The table lists this clonotype with many counts. J is TRBJ1-2 and V is TRBV7-2, with a possible D match to TRBD1 (5 bases). The CDR3 spans 15 residues. V dropped 3 bases and J dropped 0 bases, with 11 bases sitting between them. CDR1 and CDR2 (germline): SGHTA, FQGNSA. CDR3 residues: CASSFGDGPNYGYTF. Written as DNA, the CDR3 is TGTGCCAGCAGCTTCGGGGACGGACCTAACTATGGCTACACCTTC.

This clonotype has ten or more counts. The rearrangement joins TRBV6-6 to TRBJ2-3; 13 nucleotides agree with TRBD2. The CDR3 is 20 residues long. Germline V gene lookup returns CDR1 MNHNY and CDR2 SVGAGI (reference sequence). Trimming cost V 2 bases and J 0 bases; bases outside gene matches: 11. In nucleotides, the CDR3 is TGTGCCAGCAGTTACCCGACTAGCGGGAGGACGCTTTCTAGCACAGATACGCAGTATTTT. This encodes CASSYPTSGRTLSSTDTQYF.

The chain uses TRBV29-1 and TRBJ1-2; 9 nucleotides line up with TRBD1. Germline-derived CDR1 and CDR2 are SQVTM and ANQGSEA. V shed 6 bases, J shed 7 bases, and the junction held 9 bases outside the gene matches. This CDR3 comprises 13 residues. Here the CDR3 reads CSVVTTGGGGYTF. The CDR3 bases are TGCAGCGTCGTTACCACAGGGGGCGGTGGCTACACCTTC.

This clonotype has a count of ten or more. V gene TRBV20-1 combines with J gene TRBJ1-1; no reliable D call. The ends were cut back, 0 bases at V and 1 base at J, with 9 bases in the middle. The V gene's germline CDR1 is DFQATT and CDR2 SNEGSKA (reference sequence). This CDR3 is built from 14 residues. CDR3 sequence (DNA): TGCAGTGCTAGAGAGAACTTAGCGAACACTGAAGCTTTCTTT. It specifies CSARENLANTEAFF.

This clonotype came up many times. The J gene is TRBJ2-1, the V gene TRBV7-3, with 13 bases lining up with TRBD2. After removal of 3 bases from V and 7 bases from J, the junction contained 3 bases not matched to a gene. The CDR3 covers 15 residues. Germline assignment: CDR1 SGHTA and CDR2 FQGTGA. The CDR3 loop reads CASSFQTSGGNEQFF. The CDR3 DNA reads as TGTGCCAGCAGCTTCCAGACTAGCGGGGGGAATGAGCAGTTCTTC. The full variable domain, its missing parts supplied by reference TRBV7-3 and TRBJ2-1, is GAGVSQTPSNKVTEKGKYVELRCDPISGHTALYWYRQSLGQGPEFLIYFQGTGAADDSGLPNDRFFAVRPEGSVSTLKIQRTERGDSAVYLCASSFQTSGGNEQFFGPGTRLTVL.

V gene TRBV20-1 combines with J gene TRBJ2-3; tentative D call: TRBD2 (6 bases). V was clipped by 1 base and J by 4 bases, with 30 bases between them. The CDR3 contains 20 residues. Germline values: CDR1 DFQATT, CDR2 SNEGSKA (reference sequence). CDR3 DNA: TGCAGTGCTAGAGCGAGAGGGGAGAGGAGGGAGGCATTGACACCAGATACGCAGTATTTT. Translation gives CSARARGERREALTPDTQYF.

Ten or more counts support this clonotype. The V call is TRBV7-2, the J call TRBJ2-3, with 11 bases fitting TRBD2. Unmatched junction bases numbered 4, after V lost 2 bases and J lost 6 bases. The germline gives CDR1 SGHTA, CDR2 FQGNSA. This CDR3 is built from 15 residues. In DNA, the CDR3 is TGTGCCAGCAGCTTAACTAGCGGGAGTGGTGATACGCAGTATTTT. It yields the protein CASSLTSGSGDTQYF.

This clonotype has ten or more counts. V and J are TRBV12-3 or TRBV12-4 and TRBJ1-2; D not certain. The CDR3 runs 14 residues. Trimming pared 4 bases from V and 4 bases from J, leaving 13 bases between. The DNA of the CDR3 is TGTGCCAGCAGTTCCCCGCTGACCCTCTATGGCTACACCTTC. This translates into CASSSPLTLYGYTF.